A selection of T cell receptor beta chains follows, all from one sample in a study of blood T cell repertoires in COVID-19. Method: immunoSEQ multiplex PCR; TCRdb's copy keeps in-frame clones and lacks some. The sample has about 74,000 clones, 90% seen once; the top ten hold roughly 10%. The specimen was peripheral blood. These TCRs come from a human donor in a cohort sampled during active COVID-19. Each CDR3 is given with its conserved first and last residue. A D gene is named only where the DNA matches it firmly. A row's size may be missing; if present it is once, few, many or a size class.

CDR3: CASSQDRGQETQYF
size: -
V: TRBV28
J: TRBJ2-5
D: TRBD1

CDR3: CASSLGAGLSYEQYF
size: -
V: TRBV5-1
J: TRBJ2-7
D: -

CDR3: CASSLADSFEAFF
size: -
V: TRBV12-3/TRBV12-4
J: TRBJ1-1
D: -

CDR3: CASSPGTDYEQYF
size: medium-sized
V: TRBV19
J: TRBJ2-7
D: -

CDR3: CASSNSGRSTDTQYF
size: -
V: TRBV6-5
J: TRBJ2-3
D: TRBD2

CDR3: CASSPTSGRFEQYF
size: -
V: TRBV11-1
J: TRBJ2-7
D: TRBD2

CDR3: CASSQQVNYGYTF
size: once
V: TRBV13
J: TRBJ1-2
D: -

CDR3: CASSVGTSGSPYNEQFF
size: -
V: TRBV9
J: TRBJ2-1
D: TRBD2

CDR3: CASSLRTGYRTDTQYF
size: -
V: TRBV7-2
J: TRBJ2-3
D: TRBD1

CDR3: CASRPGGGEETQYF
size: -
V: TRBV5-1
J: TRBJ2-5
D: TRBD2

CDR3: CASSPVNYNEQFF
size: -
V: TRBV5-4
J: TRBJ2-1
D: -

CDR3: CASSPPAGRTDTQYF
size: -
V: TRBV18
J: TRBJ2-3
D: -

CDR3: CASSLLSGETQYF
size: -
V: TRBV5-4
J: TRBJ2-5
D: TRBD2

CDR3: CASSPGPRSYEQYF
size: -
V: TRBV7-3
J: TRBJ2-7
D: -

CDR3: CASSRDRVISPLHF
size: once
V: TRBV6-5
J: TRBJ1-6
D: TRBD1

CDR3: CASSLAGDEETQYF
size: once
V: TRBV5-6
J: TRBJ2-5
D: -

CDR3: CAISDAGAGAPSTDTQYF
size: -
V: TRBV10-3
J: TRBJ2-3
D: TRBD2

CDR3: CASSQYRGTEAFF
size: -
V: TRBV3-1/TRBV3-2
J: TRBJ1-1
D: -

CDR3: CASSLARDRGLEKLFF
size: -
V: TRBV5-1
J: TRBJ1-4
D: TRBD1

CDR3: CAGGSRVDTGELFF
size: -
V: TRBV10-3
J: TRBJ2-2
D: -

CDR3: CASSDRVAGYTF
size: -
V: TRBV6-1
J: TRBJ1-2
D: -

CDR3: CASSQMTSGNTGELFF
size: -
V: TRBV3-1/TRBV3-2
J: TRBJ2-2
D: TRBD2

CDR3: CATSRDRDSGNTIYF
size: -
V: TRBV15
J: TRBJ1-3
D: -

CDR3: CASSSLRGGQLALHF
size: -
V: TRBV6-6
J: TRBJ1-6
D: -

CDR3: CASSLKSDRGVTDTQYF
size: -
V: TRBV13
J: TRBJ2-3
D: -

CDR3: CASSPSNSGRNEQFF
size: -
V: TRBV18
J: TRBJ2-1
D: TRBD2

CDR3: CASSPLGASSGRWGETQYF
size: -
V: TRBV6-2/TRBV6-3
J: TRBJ2-5
D: TRBD2

CDR3: CASSDDRREQYF
size: -
V: TRBV19
J: TRBJ2-7
D: -

CDR3: CASSMGQARNQPQHF
size: -
V: TRBV19
J: TRBJ1-5
D: TRBD1

CDR3: CASSPTSVQETQYF
size: -
V: TRBV18
J: TRBJ2-5
D: TRBD2